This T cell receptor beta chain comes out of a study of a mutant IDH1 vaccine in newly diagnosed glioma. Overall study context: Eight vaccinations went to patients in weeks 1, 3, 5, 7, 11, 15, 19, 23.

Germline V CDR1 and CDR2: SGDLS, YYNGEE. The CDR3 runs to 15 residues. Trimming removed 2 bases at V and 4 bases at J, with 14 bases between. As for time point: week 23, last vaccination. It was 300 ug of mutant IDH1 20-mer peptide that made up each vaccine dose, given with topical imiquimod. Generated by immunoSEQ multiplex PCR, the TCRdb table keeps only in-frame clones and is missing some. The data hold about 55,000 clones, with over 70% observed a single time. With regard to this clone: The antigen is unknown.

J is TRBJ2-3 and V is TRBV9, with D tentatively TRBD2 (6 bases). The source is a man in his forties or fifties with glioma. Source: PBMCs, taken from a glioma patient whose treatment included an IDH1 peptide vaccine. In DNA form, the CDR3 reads TGTGCCAGCAGCGTGGGGCTAGCGAGCGCAGATACGCAGTATTTT. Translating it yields CASSVGLASADTQYF. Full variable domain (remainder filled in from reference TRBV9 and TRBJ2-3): DSGVTQTPKHLITATGQRVTLRCSPRSGDLSVYWYQQSLDQGLQFLIQYYNGEERAKGNILERFSAQQFPDLHSELNLSSLELGDSALYFCASSVGLASADTQYFGPGTRLTVL.